The 19 T cell receptor beta chains listed next were all sequenced from one sample in a study of T-cell reconstitution after alpha-beta-depleted transplantation in children. Unique molecular identifiers were incorporated into the prepared TCRbeta library. TCRdb redid the calling of the PCR reads with MiXCR, one entry per CDR3 protein. The repertoire has roughly 82,000 distinct CDR3 sequences, 14% of them found once; the top ten carry 25% to 35%. Sample: PBMCs, mostly from graft donor cells, taken 180 days after TCRalphabeta/CD19-depleted stem cell transplant. These receptors all stem from a male patient aged 2 to 9 who had a stem cell transplant for acute lymphoblastic leukemia, so the T cells may come from the graft donor.

This clonotype was counted a few times. In nucleotides, the CDR3 is TGTGCCAGCAGCCTCCAACAGGGCCCTAGTAACACTGAAGCTTTCTTT. Translated, it gives CASSLQQGPSNTEAFF. The chain has TRBV7-9 and TRBJ1-1, with D possibly being TRBD1 (6 bases). The V end lost 5 bases, the J end lost 2 bases, and 18 bases lay between the germline ends. The CDR3 covers 16 residues. Germline CDR1 SEHNR, CDR2 FQNEAQ (reference sequence).

The chain joins TRBV6-1 to TRBJ1-2; D is possibly TRBD1 (6 bases). Trimming took 1 base from V and 2 from J, leaving 8 bases between them. This CDR3 is 14 amino acids long. Germline V gene lookup returns CDR1 MNHNS and CDR2 SASEGT. The CDR3 region is CASSEERGNYGYTF. CDR3 DNA: TGTGCCAGCAGTGAAGAGAGGGGGAACTATGGCTACACCTTC.

There are a few counts of this clonotype. This chain uses TRBV27 with TRBJ1-2, with 7 bases fitting TRBD1. Germline V gene sequence: CDR1 MNHEY, CDR2 SMNVEV (reference sequence). V trimming: 8 bases; J trimming: 4 bases; junction bases outside the gene matches: 10. The CDR3 loop spans 14 amino acids. CDR3 DNA sequence: TGTGCCAGCGGTATCCGACAGGGCCTCTATGGCTACACCTTC. Translating it yields CASGIRQGLYGYTF.

The genes are TRBV5-6 and TRBJ1-1; a weak D match, TRBD1 (6 bases). This CDR3 has 15 amino acids. Looked up from germline, CDR1 is SGHDT and CDR2 is YYEEEE. V lost 1 base to trimming and J lost 10 bases, with 20 bases between them. The CDR3 nucleotides read TGTGCCAGCAGCTTGCCAAAGCGGGGGGGCGCGGGAGCTTTCTTT. This codes for CASSLPKRGGAGAFF.

This clonotype was recorded many times. This chain links TRBV10-3 with TRBJ2-3, with a weak D call TRBD2 (7 bases). Trimming took 9 bases from V and 1 from J, leaving 14 bases between them. Germline CDR1 is ENHRY and CDR2 is SYGVKD. CDR3 size: 14 residues. DNA for the CDR3: TGTGCCATACAAGGGGGGGCCCGCACAGATACGCAGTATTTT. Amino acid sequence: CAIQGGARTDTQYF.

This clonotype was counted a few times. DNA for the CDR3: TGCGCCAGCAGCCATACGACAGGCCATGGCTACACCTTC. This gives the protein CASSHTTGHGYTF. The rearrangement links TRBV4-3 to TRBJ1-2; maybe TRBD1 (6 bases). The germline V and J ends were trimmed by 3 bases and 6 bases, with 11 bases remaining between them. The CDR3 loop spans 13 amino acids. From germline, CDR1 is LGHNA and CDR2 YSLEER.

The chain is built from TRBV6-2 or TRBV6-3 and TRBJ2-1; D not certain. Trimming removed 1 base at V and 5 bases at J, with 3 bases between. The CDR3 contains 12 residues. The germline CDR1 and CDR2 sequences are MNHEY and SVGEGT. CDR3: CASSYLNNEQFF. The CDR3 DNA reads TGTGCCAGCAGTTACTTGAACAATGAGCAGTTCTTC.

This clonotype has just a few counts. The chain has TRBV7-2 and TRBJ2-5; 8 nucleotides match TRBD2. CDR1 is SGHTA, CDR2 FQGNSA, per germline. With 2 bases clipped from V and 3 bases from J, the junction kept 5 bases outside the gene matches. The CDR3 is 15 residues long. CDR3 sequence reads: CASSLNGGAEETQYF. As DNA, the CDR3 is TGTGCCAGCAGCTTAAACGGGGGGGCCGAAGAGACCCAGTACTTC.

This clonotype came up a few times. V and J are TRBV6-1 and TRBJ1-5, with D perhaps TRBD1 (5 bases). Germline CDR1 reads MNHNS; CDR2 reads SASEGT. The CDR3 runs to 14 residues. V was clipped by 5 bases and J by 5 bases, with 13 bases between them. CDR3 in DNA: TGTGCCAGCAGTCCCGGGAAGGGGTATCAGCCCCAGCATTTT. Translated, it gives CASSPGKGYQPQHF.

V gene TRBV20-1 combines with J gene TRBJ2-7; D is unresolved. Per the germline V gene, CDR1 is DFQATT and CDR2 is SNEGSKA (reference sequence). The CDR3 extends over 12 amino acids. The V and J ends lost 5 bases and 9 bases respectively, with 17 bases between them. The CDR3 loop reads CSADGPQLGQYF. The CDR3 nucleotides are TGCAGTGCTGATGGACCTCAACTTGGGCAGTACTTC.

The DNA of the CDR3 is TGTGCCATCAATAGGGGGGCGACAGCCTCAGGGGACTACACCTTC. As protein: CAINRGATASGDYTF. The chain is built from TRBV10-3 and TRBJ1-2; tentative D call: TRBD1 (6 bases). This CDR3 spans 15 amino acids. V lost 7 bases and J lost 10, with 25 bases in between. Germline V gene data show CDR1 as ENHRY and CDR2 as SYGVKD.

The chain links TRBV4-3 to TRBJ2-1, with D perhaps TRBD1 (6 bases). The V end was cut by 6 bases, the J end by 4 bases, with 19 bases between. The germline V gene encodes CDR1 LGHNA and CDR2 YSLEER. CDR3 length: 16 amino acids. The CDR3 sequence is CASSPKARDIYNEQFF. DNA of the CDR3: TGCGCCAGCAGTCCTAAGGCTCGGGACATTTACAATGAGCAGTTCTTC.

This clonotype occurred a few times. The chain combines TRBV29-1 with TRBJ2-5, with 9 nucleotides matching TRBD2. Trimming removed 5 bases from V and 4 bases from J; junction bases left unmatched: 8. The germline V gene encodes CDR1 SQVTM and CDR2 ANQGSEA. This CDR3 comprises 14 residues. The CDR3 DNA sequence: TGCAGCGTTACAAGGTTGACTAGCGGAGAGACCCAGTACTTC. Its protein product is CSVTRLTSGETQYF.

V is TRBV6-1 and J is TRBJ2-7; perhaps TRBD1 as D (6 bases). Deletions cut 6 bases from V and 0 bases from J, with 15 bases between. There are 15 residues in the CDR3. CDR1 is MNHNS, CDR2 SASEGT, per germline. This chain's CDR3 is CASRGSGTLSYEQYF. CDR3 bases: TGTGCCAGCAGGGGGTCGGGGACACTCTCCTACGAGCAGTACTTC.

This clonotype was detected only a few times. The J gene is TRBJ2-5, the V gene TRBV7-9; tentatively, D is TRBD1 (5 bases). The germline gives CDR1 SEHNR, CDR2 FQNEAQ (reference sequence). The CDR3 has 13 amino acids. The V end lost 3 bases, the J end lost 5 bases, and 10 bases lay between the germline ends. CDR3 sequence: CASSFRAFETQYF. CDR3 DNA sequence: TGTGCCAGCAGCTTCAGGGCCTTTGAGACCCAGTACTTC.

This clonotype was recorded at least ten times. The chain has TRBV7-2 and TRBJ1-2, with D unresolved. CDR1 SGHTA and CDR2 FQGNSA come from the germline V gene. The CDR3 is 14 residues long. Trimming pared 5 bases from V and 8 bases from J, leaving 18 bases between. The CDR3 sequence is CASSLGNWENGYTF. The CDR3 DNA is TGTGCCAGCAGCCTAGGAAATTGGGAAAACGGCTACACCTTC.

Ten or more counts support this clonotype. The rearrangement links TRBV11-2 to TRBJ2-7, with 10 nucleotides matching TRBD1. CDR1 is SGHAT, CDR2 FQNNGV, per germline. V gave up 1 base and J gave up 6 bases; unmatched junction bases: 9. The CDR3 is 16 residues long. CDR3 bases: TGTGCCAGCAGCTTAGCCCCGGGACAGGGGCGTTGCGAGCAGTACTTC. Amino acids: CASSLAPGQGRCEQYF.

The table lists this clonotype with many counts. V gene TRBV7-9 combines with J gene TRBJ2-5; D remains ambiguous. CDR3 length: 10 amino acids. V shed 10 bases and J shed 8 bases, with 11 bases lying between them. CDR1 and CDR2 from the germline V gene are SEHNR and FQNEAQ (reference sequence). The CDR3 here is CAINGGTQYF. The CDR3 region has the DNA TGTGCCATAAACGGCGGAACCCAGTACTTC.

The rearrangement uses TRBV19 and TRBJ2-2; 8 bases line up with TRBD1. The V gene end was trimmed by 5 bases and the J gene end by 7 bases; junction bases not matched to a gene: 6. The length of the CDR3 is 14 residues. The germline CDR1 and CDR2 sequences are LNHDA and SQIVND (reference sequence). As DNA, the CDR3 is TGTGCCAGTAGTCCGGACAGGGTTGGCGGGGAGCTGTTTTTT. This encodes CASSPDRVGGELFF.